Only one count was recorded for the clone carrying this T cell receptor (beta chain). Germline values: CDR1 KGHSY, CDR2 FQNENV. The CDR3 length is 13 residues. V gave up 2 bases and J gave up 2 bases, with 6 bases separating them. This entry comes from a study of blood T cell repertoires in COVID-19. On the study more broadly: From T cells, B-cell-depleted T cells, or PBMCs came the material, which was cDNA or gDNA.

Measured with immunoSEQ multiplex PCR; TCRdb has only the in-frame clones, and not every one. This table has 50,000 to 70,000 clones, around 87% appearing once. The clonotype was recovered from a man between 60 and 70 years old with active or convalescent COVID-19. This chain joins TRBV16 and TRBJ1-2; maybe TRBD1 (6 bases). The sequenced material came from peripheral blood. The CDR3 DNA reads TGTGCCAGCAGCCAAGGACAGAACTATGGCTACACCTTC. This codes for CASSQGQNYGYTF. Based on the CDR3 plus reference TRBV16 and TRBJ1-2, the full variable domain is GEEVAQTPKHLVRGEGQKAKLYCAPIKGHSYVFWYQQVLKNEFKFLISFQNENVFDETGMPKERFSAKCLPNSPCSLEIQATKLEDSAVYFCASSQGQNYGYTFGSGTRLTVV.